The clone carrying this TCR beta chain was picked up a small number of times. Its cognate antigen is unknown. The source of the sample is a study of CD8+ T cells in alopecia areata. General study points: Higher clonality than in normal scalp was seen in lesional scalp, especially alopecia totalis/universalis. Mouse data revealed clearer TCR sharing than patient data did, a gap possibly tied to HLA. Sequence data from scalp samples additionally include resident alphabeta T cells of normal skin.

Alopecia areata patients gave lesional scalp punch biopsies and peripheral blood samples. This CDR3 is built from 12 residues. Germline CDR1 and CDR2: MNHEY and SMNVEV (reference sequence). V was shortened by 8 bases and J by 2 bases, with 10 bases between the two germline ends. Following RNA extraction, reverse transcription yielded cDNA that acted as the sequencing template. Assay used: immunoSEQ multiplex PCR; TCRdb lists only in-frame clones, some missing. Of fewer than 7,500 clones listed, roughly 67% are singletons. The sample in question was skin, obtained at week 0. The chain couples TRBV27 to TRBJ2-7; D gene unclear. The sequence was collected from a human donor with alopecia areata. CDR3 sequence: CASSDGPYEQYF. The CDR3 DNA sequence: TGTGCCAGCTCGGACGGACCCTACGAGCAGTACTTC.